These T cell receptor beta chains were read from a single sample in a study of cytomegalovirus exposure and HLA in healthy donors. Assay: immunoSEQ multiplex PCR; the TCRdb copy retains only in-frame clones and omits some. Of 150,000 or so clones in the sample, roughly 64% are singletons; the top ten hold 3%. What was sequenced was PBMCs. These TCRs come from a woman in her twenties or thirties in good health and CMV-seropositive. CDR3s include the opening cysteine and the closing phenylalanine or tryptophan. D genes are given only for firm matches. Where a row states a size, it is once, few, many or the class of an expanded clone; other rows omit it.

d_gene,v_gene,j_gene,abundance,CDR3nt,CDR3aa
TRBD2,TRBV13,TRBJ2-3,NA,TGTGCCAGCAGCTTAGTATGTAAGACTAGCGGCTGCACAGATACGCAGTATTTT,CASSLVCKTSGCTDTQYF
TRBD1,TRBV5-4,TRBJ2-3,NA,TGTGCCAGCAGCCGGGACAGGGGCACAGATACGCAGTATTTT,CASSRDRGTDTQYF
NA,TRBV13,TRBJ2-5,few,TGTGCCAGCAGCCCCCGAACCCCCGGGGAGACCCAGTACTTC,CASSPRTPGETQYF
TRBD2,TRBV7-6,TRBJ2-2,NA,TGTGCCAGCAGCTCTTTGACTAGCGGCTACACCGGGGAGCTGTTTTTT,CASSSLTSGYTGELFF
NA,TRBV5-6,TRBJ2-7,NA,TGTGCCAGCAGCCTCCCGACACCTCCCTACGAGCAGTACTTC,CASSLPTPPYEQYF
NA,TRBV6-1,TRBJ2-1,NA,TGTGCCAGCAACGCGGATTGGCCATCCTACAATGAGCAGTTCTTC,CASNADWPSYNEQFF
TRBD1,TRBV28,TRBJ2-7,NA,TGTGCCAGCAGTCTCCCGGGACAGGGAGGGGGCTACGAGCAGTACTTC,CASSLPGQGGGYEQYF
TRBD1,TRBV7-2,TRBJ2-7,NA,TGTGCCAGCAGCGAACGGGGACAGGGTATCTACGAGCAGTACTTC,CASSERGQGIYEQYF
TRBD1,TRBV28,TRBJ2-3,few,TGTGCCAGCACCCCGGACGAAAAGACAGGGGGCATAGAGGATACGCAGTATTTT,CASTPDEKTGGIEDTQYF
NA,TRBV6-1,TRBJ2-2,NA,TGTGCCAGCAGTGATCGGGGACACAAGAACACCGGGGAGCTGTTTTTT,CASSDRGHKNTGELFF
NA,TRBV4-1,TRBJ1-6,NA,TGCGCCAGCAGCCCCCCCTACAGGGATTCACCCCTCCACTTT,CASSPPYRDSPLHF
NA,TRBV27,TRBJ1-1,NA,TGTGCCAGCAGTTTGGTGGGAGTGTGGGCAAGGAACACTGAAGCTTTCTTT,CASSLVGVWARNTEAFF
NA,TRBV4-2,TRBJ2-7,few,TGTGCCAGCAGCCAAGAGCGGCGCAGAAGCTCCTACGAGCAGTACTTC,CASSQERRRSSYEQYF
TRBD1,TRBV29-1,TRBJ2-7,few,TGCAGCGGGAAACAGGGGGACTCCTACGAGCAGTACTTC,CSGKQGDSYEQYF
NA,TRBV5-4,TRBJ2-1,NA,TGTGCCAGCAGCGGACTTCGGAATGAGCAGTTCTTC,CASSGLRNEQFF
TRBD1,TRBV27,TRBJ1-1,NA,TGTGCCAGCCAGACTTCGGTCAGGGGGCAGCCTGAAGCTTTCTTT,CASQTSVRGQPEAFF
NA,TRBV18,TRBJ1-5,NA,TGTGCCAGCTCGCCGCCGGGGTCGGGTTACCTTTTTCCCCAGCATTTT,CASSPPGSGYLFPQHF
NA,TRBV6-1,TRBJ2-3,NA,TGTGCCAGCAGTGAATTCGGTCCGGGGTACTCGCGGAATACAGATACGCAGTATTTT,CASSEFGPGYSRNTDTQYF
NA,TRBV7-7,TRBJ2-5,NA,TGTGCCAGCAGCCGGGGGAGCGAAGAGACCCAGTACTTC,CASSRGSEETQYF
TRBD2,TRBV5-4,TRBJ2-1,NA,TGTGCCAGCAGCTGGGGGTATTCGACTAGCGGGAGTGGCAATGAGCAGTTCTTC,CASSWGYSTSGSGNEQFF
TRBD2,TRBV27,TRBJ2-3,NA,TGTGCCAGCAAAGGACTAGCGGGAGGATCGGATACGCAGTATTTT,CASKGLAGGSDTQYF
NA,TRBV11-2,TRBJ2-3,NA,TGTGCCAGCAGCCCCGGTCCTAACACAGATACGCAGTATTTT,CASSPGPNTDTQYF
NA,TRBV5-1,TRBJ2-1,NA,TGCGCCAGCAGCTTGGACGGCAGGGGCTACAATGAGCAGTTCTTC,CASSLDGRGYNEQFF
NA,TRBV6-5,TRBJ1-1,once,TGTGCCAGCAGGCGCGGCAGGGGTGACACGGAAGCTTTCTTT,CASRRGRGDTEAFF